This TCR beta chain was found in a study of blood T cell repertoires in COVID-19. The V gene's germline CDR1 is SNHLY and CDR2 FYNNEI. After removal of 6 bases from V and 5 bases from J, the junction contained 4 bases not matched to a gene. The CDR3 is 14 amino acids. The table came from immunoSEQ multiplex PCR; TCRdb's copy has only in-frame clones and leaves some out. The sample lists more than 85,000 clones; 80% to 85% were seen once. The material sequenced was peripheral blood. The chain uses TRBV2 and TRBJ2-4; 10 bases agree with TRBD1. This receptor was taken from a man older than 75 with acute or convalescent COVID-19. DNA for the CDR3: TGTGCCAGCAGCTTGACAGGGGGCGAAAACATTCAGTACTTC. This encodes CASSLTGGENIQYF.